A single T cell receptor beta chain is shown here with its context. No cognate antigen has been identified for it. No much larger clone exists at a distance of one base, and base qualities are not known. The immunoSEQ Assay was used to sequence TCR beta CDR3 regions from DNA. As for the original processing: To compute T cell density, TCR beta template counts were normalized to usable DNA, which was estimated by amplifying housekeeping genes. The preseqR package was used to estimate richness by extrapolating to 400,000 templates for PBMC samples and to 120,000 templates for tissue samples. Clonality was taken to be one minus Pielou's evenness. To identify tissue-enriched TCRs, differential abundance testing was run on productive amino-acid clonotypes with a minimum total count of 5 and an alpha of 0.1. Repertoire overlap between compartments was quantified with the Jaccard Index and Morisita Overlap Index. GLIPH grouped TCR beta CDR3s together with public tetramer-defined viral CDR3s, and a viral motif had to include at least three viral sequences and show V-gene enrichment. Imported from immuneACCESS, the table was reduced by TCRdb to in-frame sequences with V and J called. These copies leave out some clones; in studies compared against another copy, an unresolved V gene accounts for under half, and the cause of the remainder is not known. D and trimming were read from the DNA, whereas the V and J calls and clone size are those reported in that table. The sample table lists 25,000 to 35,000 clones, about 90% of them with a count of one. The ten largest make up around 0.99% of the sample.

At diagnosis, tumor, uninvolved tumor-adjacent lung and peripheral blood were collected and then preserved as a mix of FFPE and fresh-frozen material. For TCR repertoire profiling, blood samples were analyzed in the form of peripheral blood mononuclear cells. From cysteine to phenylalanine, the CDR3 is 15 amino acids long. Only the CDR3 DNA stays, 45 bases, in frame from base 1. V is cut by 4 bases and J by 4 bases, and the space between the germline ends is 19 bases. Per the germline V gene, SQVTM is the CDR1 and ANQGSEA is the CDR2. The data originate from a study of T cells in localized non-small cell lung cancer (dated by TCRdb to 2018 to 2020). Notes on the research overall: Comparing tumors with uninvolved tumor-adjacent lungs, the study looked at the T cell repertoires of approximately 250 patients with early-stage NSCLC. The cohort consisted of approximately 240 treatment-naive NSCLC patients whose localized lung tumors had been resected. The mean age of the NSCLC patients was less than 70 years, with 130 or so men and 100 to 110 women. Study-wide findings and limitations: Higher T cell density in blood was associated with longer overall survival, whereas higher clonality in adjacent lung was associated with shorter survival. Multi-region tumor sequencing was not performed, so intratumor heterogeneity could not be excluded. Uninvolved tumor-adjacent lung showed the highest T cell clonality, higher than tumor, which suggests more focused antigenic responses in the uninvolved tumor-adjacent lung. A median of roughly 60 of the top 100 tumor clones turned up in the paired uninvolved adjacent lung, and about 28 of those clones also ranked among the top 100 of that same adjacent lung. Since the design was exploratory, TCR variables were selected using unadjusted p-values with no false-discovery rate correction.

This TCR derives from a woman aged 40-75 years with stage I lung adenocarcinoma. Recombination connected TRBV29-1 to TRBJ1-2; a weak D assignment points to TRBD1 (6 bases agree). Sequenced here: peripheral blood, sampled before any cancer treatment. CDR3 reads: CSVGVSQQGTYGYTF. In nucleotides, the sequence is TGCAGCGTTGGTGTCAGTCAGCAGGGGACCTATGGCTACACCTTC.